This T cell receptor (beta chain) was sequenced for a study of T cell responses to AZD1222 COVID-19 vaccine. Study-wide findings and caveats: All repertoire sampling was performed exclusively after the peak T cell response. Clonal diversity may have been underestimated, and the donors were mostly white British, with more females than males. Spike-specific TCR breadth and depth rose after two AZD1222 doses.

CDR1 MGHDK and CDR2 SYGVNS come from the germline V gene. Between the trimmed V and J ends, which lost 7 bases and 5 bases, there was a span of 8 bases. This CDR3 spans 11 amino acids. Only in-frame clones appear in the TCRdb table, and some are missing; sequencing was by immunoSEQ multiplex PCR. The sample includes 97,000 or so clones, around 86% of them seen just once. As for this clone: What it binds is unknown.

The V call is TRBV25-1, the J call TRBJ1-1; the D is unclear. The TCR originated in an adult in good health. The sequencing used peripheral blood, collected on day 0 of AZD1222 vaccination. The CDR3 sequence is CASTLLTEAFF. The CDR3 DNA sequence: TGTGCCAGCACTCTTCTAACTGAAGCTTTCTTT.